Below are 28 T cell receptor beta chains sequenced from a single sample in a study of T cells in Graves' hyperthyroidism and ophthalmopathy (dated by TCRdb to between 2018 and 2021). To prepare the library, multiplex PCR was applied. Reads for this sample came from an Illumina HiSeq 2000. Amplification of TCR beta CDR3 regions was carried out from RNA transcripts. For the first round of RT-PCR on the TCR CDR3, the HTBI primer set was used together with the Qiagen OneStep RT-PCR kit. Using fastp at Q25 and MiXCR, TCRdb reprocessed the public reads and kept productive beta chains. All rows with the same CDR3 protein become a single entry with the most common DNA and genes. This sample is represented by 550,000 to 850,000 distinct CDR3 sequences; over 15% of them were singletons. Around 15% of the sample is in the top ten clones. The sequenced sample was blood. The origin of the receptors is a woman between 45 and 60 years old with Graves' hyperthyroidism that later progressed to Graves' ophthalmopathy.

Points on this clonotype: A much larger clone lies a single base off, so this may be a read error. J is TRBJ1-1 and V is TRBV5-1; 7 nucleotides agree with TRBD1. CDR1 is SGHRS and CDR2 is YFSETQ in the germline V gene. There are 15 residues in the CDR3. Written as DNA, the CDR3 is TGCGCCAGCAGCTTGGAGGGGGCAGGGGAAACTGAAGCTCTCTTT. It codes for CASSLEGAGETEALF.

The chain carries TRBV12-3 or TRBV12-4 and TRBJ1-2; maybe TRBD1 (5 bases). V lost 4 bases, J lost 8 bases, and 23 bases lay in between. The CDR3 contains 16 residues. Written as DNA, the CDR3 is TGTGCCAGCAGTTCCCCCTCTCGGGGACGATTAGAAGGCTACACCTTC. Translating gives CASSSPSRGRLEGYTF.

The chain recombines TRBV18 with TRBJ1-4; 10 nucleotides match TRBD1. The CDR3 is made up of 15 amino acids. Germline-derived CDR1 and CDR2 are KGHSH and LQKENI. V was clipped by 3 bases and J by 10 bases; unmatched bases: 8. The CDR3 is CASSPRQGAEGKLFF. CDR3 bases: TGTGCCAGCTCACCTCGACAGGGGGCCGAGGGAAAACTGTTTTTT.

This clonotype was seen repeatedly, ten times or more. The CDR3 nucleotides are TGTGCCAGCAGCTCCCTTAAACAGGGGGGATATGGCTACACCTTC. It translates to CASSSLKQGGYGYTF. The V call is TRBV11-2, the J call TRBJ1-2, with 8 bases aligning to TRBD1. V lost 4 bases to trimming and J lost 5 bases; unmatched junction nucleotides: 9. Germline CDR1 reads SGHAT; CDR2 reads FQNNGV. The CDR3 covers 15 residues.

The J gene is TRBJ2-3, the V gene TRBV6-9, with D possibly matching TRBD2 (7 bases). CDR3 length: 16 residues. V lost 2 bases and J lost 1, with 13 bases in between. Germline CDR1 MNHGY, CDR2 SVAAGI. This CDR3 is CASSYPREGGTDTQYF. In DNA, the CDR3 is TGTGCCAGCAGTTATCCCAGGGAGGGGGGCACAGATACGCAGTATTTT.

With respect to this clonotype: This likely comes from a read error, as the CDR3 has no conserved phenylalanine or tryptophan at its end. The chain joins TRBV10-3 to TRBJ2-7, with 10 nucleotides matching TRBD1. This CDR3 is 15 amino acids long. V shed 6 bases, J shed 2 bases, and the junction held 7 bases outside the gene matches. Germline lookup yields CDR1 ENHRY and CDR2 SYGVKD. The chain's CDR3 is CAISAGDRGTYEQYL. The DNA of the CDR3 is TGTGCCATCAGCGCCGGGGACAGGGGTACCTACGAGCAGTACCTC.

Concerning this clonotype: This sequence may be a read error, since a much larger clone differs from it by one base. This sequence joins TRBV12-3 or TRBV12-4 and TRBJ2-2, with D hard to call. This CDR3 spans 15 amino acids. The CDR3 region has the DNA TGTGCCAGCAGTTTATGGCTCGCGAACACCAGGGAGCTGTTTTTT. This codes for CASSLWLANTRELFF.

This clonotype appeared many times. The chain uses TRBV28 and TRBJ2-7; TRBD1 agrees at 10 bases. CDR1 is MDHEN, CDR2 SYDVKM, per germline. V shed 3 bases and J 4 bases; nucleotides not matched to a gene: 6. The CDR3 covers 15 residues. The CDR3: CASSFSDRGIYEQYF. For the CDR3, the DNA is TGTGCCAGCAGTTTCTCGGACAGGGGGATATACGAGCAGTACTTC.

This clonotype was observed at least ten times. V is TRBV3-1 and J is TRBJ2-7; 7 nucleotides align to TRBD2. CDR1 is LGHDT, CDR2 YNNKEL, per germline (reference sequence). After removal of 1 base from V and 9 bases from J, the junction contained 9 bases not matched to a gene. The CDR3 has 14 amino acids. The CDR3 here is CASSQVAGIAGQYF. CDR3 DNA sequence: TGTGCCAGCAGCCAAGTTGCCGGAATAGCGGGGCAGTACTTC.

The J gene is TRBJ2-1, the V gene TRBV6-2 or TRBV6-3; weak D call: TRBD2 (7 bases). V lost 9 bases to trimming and J lost 4 bases, with 28 bases between them. The V gene's germline CDR1 is MNHEY and CDR2 SVGEGT. The CDR3 length is 18 residues. For the CDR3, the DNA is TGTGCCAGTGAGATTGGTAGGGTCGGGGGGCCACCTTACAATGAGCAGTTCTTC. Amino acid sequence: CASEIGRVGGPPYNEQFF.

Remarks on this clonotype: This may arise from a read error, as a much more abundant clone is one base away. The V gene is TRBV18, the J gene TRBJ2-1; 7 nucleotides align to TRBD1. The CDR3 sequence is 15 residues long. The germline V gene encodes CDR1 KGHSH and CDR2 LQKENI. As DNA, the CDR3 is TGTGCCAGCAGCCCAGACAGGGCAAAATACAATGAGCGGTTCTTC. This codes for CASSPDRAKYNERFF.

This clonotype was observed many times. The chain carries TRBV7-2 and TRBJ2-3; perhaps TRBD2 as D (6 bases). In germline, CDR1 is SGHTA, CDR2 FQGNSA. V lost 7 bases to trimming and J lost 0 bases, with 11 bases between them. This CDR3 is 14 amino acids long. The CDR3 sequence is CASNPRGSTDTQYF. The CDR3, as DNA: TGTGCCAGCAACCCACGGGGGAGCACAGATACGCAGTATTTT.

This clonotype was picked up a small number of times. The chain recombines TRBV6-2 or TRBV6-3 with TRBJ2-3; a weak D match, TRBD2 (6 bases). This CDR3 is built from 14 residues. Trimming cost V 9 bases and J 4 bases, with 17 bases left between them. In germline, CDR1 is MNHEY, CDR2 SVGEGT. CDR3 residues: CASRVGSGPDTQYF. For the CDR3, the DNA is TGTGCCAGTCGGGTGGGGAGCGGGCCAGATACGCAGTATTTT.

The chain is built from TRBV9 and TRBJ1-1; the D is unclear. V dropped 3 bases and J dropped 4 bases, with 13 bases sitting between them. The germline gives CDR1 SGDLS, CDR2 YYNGEE. The CDR3 totals 14 residues. The CDR3 loop reads CASSAIDGPTEAFF. In DNA form, the CDR3 reads TGTGCCAGCAGCGCTATCGACGGACCCACTGAAGCTTTCTTT. Full variable domain (rest looked up from reference TRBV9 and TRBJ1-1): DSGVTQTPKHLITATGQRVTLRCSPRSGDLSVYWYQQSLDQGLQFLIQYYNGEERAKGNILERFSAQQFPDLHSELNLSSLELGDSALYFCASSAIDGPTEAFFGQGTRLTVV.

This clonotype was counted ten times or more. The chain has TRBV20-1 and TRBJ2-7; 9 nucleotides match TRBD1. Germline trimming cut 5 bases from V and 0 bases from J; bases unmatched to any gene: 2. This CDR3 region has 13 residues. Germline CDR1 DFQATT, CDR2 SNEGSKA (reference sequence). CDR3: CSAGTGSSYEQYF. CDR3 sequence (DNA): TGCAGTGCTGGGACAGGGAGCTCCTACGAGCAGTACTTC.

The chain links TRBV7-8 to TRBJ2-2, with 7 bases lining up with TRBD2. J was trimmed by 2 bases and V by 3 bases; bases with no gene match: 15. Germline V gene sequence: CDR1 SGHVS, CDR2 FQNEAQ. The length of the CDR3 is 19 residues. The CDR3 nucleotides read TGTGCCAGCAGCTTCTACCGGCGGTTAGCGGGCTCCAACACCGGGGAGCTGTTTTTT. Its protein product is CASSFYRRLAGSNTGELFF. Together with reference TRBV7-8 and TRBJ2-2, the CDR3 gives the full variable domain: GAGVSQSPRYKVAKRGQDVALRCDPISGHVSLFWYQQALGQGPEFLTYFQNEAQLDKSGLPSDRFFAERPEGSVSTLKIQRTQQEDSAVYLCASSFYRRLAGSNTGELFFGEGSRLTVL.

At least ten counts were recorded for this clonotype. This chain uses TRBV2 with TRBJ2-7; D not resolved. This CDR3 is built from 13 residues. Trimming shortened V by 3 bases and J by 3 bases, and 9 bases separated the two germline ends. The germline CDR1 and CDR2 sequences are SNHLY and FYNNEI. CDR3 nucleotides: TGTGCCAGCAGTGACTACCCAGGCTACGAGCAGTACTTC. This gives the protein CASSDYPGYEQYF.

This clonotype was detected a few times. V usage is TRBV11-3 and J usage is TRBJ2-1; 10 positions agree with TRBD2. The V and J ends lost 4 bases and 9 bases, in that order; junction bases with no gene match: 6. The CDR3 is 14 residues long. The germline gives CDR1 SGHNT, CDR2 YENEEA. The CDR3 DNA reads as TGTGCCAGCAGCTCAAGCGGGGGGGACGGTGAGCAGTTCTTC. This sequence encodes CASSSSGGDGEQFF.

This sequence joins TRBV5-1 and TRBJ2-5; 10 nucleotides align to TRBD2. Unmatched junction bases numbered 9, after V lost 4 bases and J lost 3 bases. The CDR3 consists of 16 residues. Germline V CDR1 and CDR2: SGHRS, YFSETQ. CDR3 sequence (DNA): TGCGCCAGCAGCCTGTTTGAGCGGGGGGGCGAAGAGACCCAGTACTTC. Protein product: CASSLFERGGEETQYF.

The V and J genes are TRBV7-9 and TRBJ1-6; TRBD1 matches at 7 bases. The length of the CDR3 is 15 residues. The germline V gene encodes CDR1 SEHNR and CDR2 FQNEAQ (reference sequence). Unmatched junction bases numbered 11, after V lost 2 bases and J lost 13 bases. The CDR3, as DNA: TGTGCCAGCAGCTTATTGTCCGGCAGGGGGGATCCCCTCCACTTT. Its protein is CASSLLSGRGDPLHF.

This clonotype was counted at least ten times. The chain has TRBV10-3 and TRBJ2-3, with TRBD2 identical over 9 bases. The CDR3 has 17 residues. CDR1 and CDR2 (germline): ENHRY, SYGVKD. The ends lost 3 bases at V and 2 bases at J; junction bases unmatched: 9. CDR3 in amino acids: CAISDVGSGGITDTQYF. The CDR3 nucleotides are TGTGCCATCAGTGATGTGGGTAGCGGGGGAATCACAGATACGCAGTATTTT.

This chain links TRBV7-9 with TRBJ1-2, with TRBD1 matching 12 bases. The ends lost 4 bases at V and 8 bases at J; junction bases unmatched: 14. Germline V gene sequence: CDR1 SEHNR, CDR2 FQNEAQ (reference sequence). This CDR3 region has 17 residues. This chain's CDR3 is CASSSRRSGTGGYGYTF. CDR3 sequence (DNA): TGTGCCAGCAGCTCCCGGAGATCCGGGACAGGGGGCTACGGCTACACCTTC.

The table lists this clonotype with many counts. The chain links TRBV20-1 to TRBJ2-5, with 9 positions matching TRBD2. V trimming: 6 bases; J trimming: 5 bases; junction bases outside the gene matches: 10. CDR1 is DFQATT, CDR2 SNEGSKA, per germline (reference sequence). The CDR3 spans 14 residues. The CDR3 sequence is CSASVRGGGETQYF. Written as DNA, the CDR3 is TGCAGTGCCTCCGTGCGGGGGGGCGGGGAGACCCAGTACTTC.

This clonotype was found many times. The rearrangement joins TRBV12-3 or TRBV12-4 to TRBJ2-2; 10 bases align to TRBD2. The CDR3 is 16 residues long. The V and J ends lost 1 base and 4 bases, in that order; junction bases with no gene match: 3. The CDR3 DNA is TGTGCCAGCAGTTTAGGAGCGGGGGGGCCCACCGGGGAGCTGTTTTTT. Protein sequence: CASSLGAGGPTGELFF.

This chain links TRBV5-4 with TRBJ1-4; D might be TRBD1 (6 bases). In germline, CDR1 is SGHNT, CDR2 YYREEE (reference sequence). The length of the CDR3 is 14 residues. V was clipped by 1 base and J by 6 bases, with 10 bases between them. The chain's CDR3 is CASSLTGRHEKLFF. The CDR3 nucleotides read TGTGCCAGCAGCTTGACAGGGAGGCATGAAAAACTGTTTTTT.

This clonotype has ten or more counts. This chain uses TRBV9 with TRBJ1-1; D is uncertain. CDR3 length: 13 residues. Trimming shortened V by 3 bases and J by 4 bases, and 10 bases separated the two germline ends. Germline CDR1 SGDLS, CDR2 YYNGEE. This CDR3 is CASSGQPATEAFF. CDR3 coding DNA: TGTGCCAGCAGCGGGCAGCCTGCCACTGAAGCTTTCTTT. The whole variable domain, remainder taken from reference TRBV9 and TRBJ1-1, is DSGVTQTPKHLITATGQRVTLRCSPRSGDLSVYWYQQSLDQGLQFLIQYYNGEERAKGNILERFSAQQFPDLHSELNLSSLELGDSALYFCASSGQPATEAFFGQGTRLTVV.

In the case of this clonotype: With a much larger clone just one base away, this may be a read error. This chain joins TRBV5-6 and TRBJ1-1; D remains unclear. The V end was cut by 4 bases, the J end by 11 bases, with 15 bases between. This CDR3 has 12 amino acids. From germline, CDR1 is SGHDT and CDR2 YYEEEE. CDR3 loop: CASSETGEQAFF. Here the CDR3 DNA reads TGTGCCAGCAGCGAAACGGGAGAGCAGGCTTTCTTT.

The rearrangement links TRBV4-1 to TRBJ2-3, with D maybe TRBD2 (5 bases). Germline assignment: CDR1 MGHRA and CDR2 YSYEKL. V was cut by 0 bases and J by 10 bases, with 11 bases left in between. This CDR3 spans 13 amino acids. The CDR3 DNA follows: TGCGCCAGCAGCCAAGAGGGCGCGGGCGCGCAGTATTTT. Translated, it gives CASSQEGAGAQYF.